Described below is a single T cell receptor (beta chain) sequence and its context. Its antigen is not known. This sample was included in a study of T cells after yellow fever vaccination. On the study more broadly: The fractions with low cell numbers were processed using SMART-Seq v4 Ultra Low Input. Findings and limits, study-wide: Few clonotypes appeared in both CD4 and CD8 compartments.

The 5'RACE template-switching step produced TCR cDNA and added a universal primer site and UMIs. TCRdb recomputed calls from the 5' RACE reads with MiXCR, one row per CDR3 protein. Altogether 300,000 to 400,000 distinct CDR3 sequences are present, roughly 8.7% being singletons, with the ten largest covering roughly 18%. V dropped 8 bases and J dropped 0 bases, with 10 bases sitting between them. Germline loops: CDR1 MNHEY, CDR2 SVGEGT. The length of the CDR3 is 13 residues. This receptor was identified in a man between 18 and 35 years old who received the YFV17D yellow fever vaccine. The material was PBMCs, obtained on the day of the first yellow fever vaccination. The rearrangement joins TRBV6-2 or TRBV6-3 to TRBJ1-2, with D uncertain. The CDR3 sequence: CASGDGANYGYTF. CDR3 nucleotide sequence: TGTGCCAGCGGCGACGGAGCTAACTATGGCTACACCTTC.